One sample yielded the 18 T cell receptor beta chains listed below, sequenced in a study of vaccination and CD4 T cells after COVID-19. Regarding treatment: approximately nine-day PBMC culture with coronavirus spike peptide pools or control peptides (ViraFEST assay). The antigens of these receptors remain unknown. Sequencing of DNA taken from cultured CD4+ T cells relied on the Oncomine TCR Beta short-read assay. TCRdb itself ran the PCR reads through MiXCR, one entry per CDR3 protein. Of around 26,000 distinct CDR3 sequences in the sample, 64% are singletons; the top ten hold 4.5% to 6%. The specimen was CD4+ T cells from blood, cultured in vitro. These receptors were taken from a human donor who had recovered from COVID-19.

This clonotype was seen only a few times. The chain recombines TRBV6-1 with TRBJ1-1; 8 bases are shared with TRBD1. CDR1 is MNHNS, CDR2 SASEGT, per germline. The CDR3 loop spans 14 amino acids. V shed 4 bases and J 0 bases; nucleotides not matched to a gene: 1. CDR3 sequence reads: CASSVTGVNTEAFF. CDR3 nucleotides: TGTGCCAGCAGTGTGACAGGGGTGAACACTGAAGCTTTCTTT.

V gene TRBV7-3 combines with J gene TRBJ2-1; 7 bases agree with TRBD2. The DNA end favors TRBJ2-7, so the J call may be wrong. CDR3 length: 17 residues. CDR1 and CDR2 from the germline V gene are SGHTA and FQGTGA. CDR3 sequence reads: CASSLIGRREVTYEQYF. CDR3 bases: TGTGCCAGCAGCTTAATAGGAAGACGGGAGGTAACCTACGAGCAGTACTTC.

The chain has TRBV5-1 and TRBJ1-1; unclear D gene. This CDR3 is built from 11 residues. V gave up 5 bases and J gave up 6 bases, with 8 bases separating them. Germline V CDR1 and CDR2: SGHRS, YFSETQ. The CDR3 nucleotides read TGCGCCAGCAGGGGTCGGGCTGAAGCTTTCTTT. Protein sequence: CASRGRAEAFF.

This chain uses TRBV6-5 with TRBJ2-3; no firm D call. Between the trimmed V and J ends, which lost 1 base and 0 bases, there was a span of 2 bases. CDR1 and CDR2 from the germline V gene are MNHEY and SVGAGI. The CDR3 sequence is 13 residues long. CDR3 loop: CASSYFSTDTQYF. CDR3 DNA: TGTGCCAGCAGTTACTTTAGCACAGATACGCAGTATTTT.

The chain combines TRBV7-9 with TRBJ1-2, with a possible D match to TRBD1 (5 bases). Deletions cut 1 base from V and 6 bases from J, with 18 bases between. The CDR3 loop spans 16 amino acids. The germline gives CDR1 SEHNR, CDR2 FQNEAQ (reference sequence). The CDR3 sequence: CASSLGAGAPWNGYTF. CDR3 nucleotide sequence: TGTGCCAGCAGCTTAGGGGCCGGGGCACCCTGGAATGGCTACACCTTC.

V is TRBV27 and J is TRBJ2-7, with no clear D. With 5 bases removed from V and 5 bases from J, the gap between germline ends came to 13 bases. The CDR3 sequence is 13 residues long. Germline lookup yields CDR1 MNHEY and CDR2 SMNVEV (reference sequence). The CDR3 DNA is TGTGCCAGCAGTACCCCCCCTTGGCACGAGCAGTACTTC. Translating gives CASSTPPWHEQYF.

J is TRBJ2-5 and V is TRBV6-1; D remains ambiguous. The CDR3 runs to 11 residues. Germline V lookup: CDR1 MNHNS, CDR2 SASEGT. With 2 bases removed from V and 5 bases from J, the gap between germline ends came to 3 bases. Here the CDR3 reads CASSERETQYF. The CDR3 region has the DNA TGTGCCAGCAGTGAAAGGGAGACCCAGTACTTC.

The chain combines TRBV6-5 with TRBJ2-1, with TRBD2 matching over 7 bases. J gave up 3 bases and V 0 bases, and 11 bases lay outside the gene matches. The germline V gene encodes CDR1 MNHEY and CDR2 SVGAGI. The CDR3 spans 18 residues. CDR3 loop: CASSYSRGEGPDYNEQFF. The CDR3 coding sequence is TGTGCCAGCAGTTACTCTCGGGGGGAGGGCCCGGACTACAATGAGCAGTTCTTC.

The rearrangement uses TRBV6-1 and TRBJ1-2; no clear D gene. Germline V CDR1 and CDR2: MNHNS, SASEGT. Between the trimmed V and J ends, which lost 5 bases and 5 bases, there was a span of 9 bases. The CDR3 covers 12 residues. The CDR3 reads CASSITGYGYTF. Written as DNA, the CDR3 is TGTGCCAGCAGTATCACGGGATATGGCTACACCTTC.

The chain employs TRBV20-1 and TRBJ1-6; D is uncertain. This CDR3 is built from 13 residues. Deletions cut 7 bases from V and 8 bases from J, with 15 bases between. Germline V gives CDR1 DFQATT, CDR2 SNEGSKA (reference sequence). The CDR3 sequence: CSVRTTVDSPLHF. The CDR3 DNA is TGCAGTGTCAGAACCACGGTGGATTCACCCCTCCACTTT.

The gene calls are TRBV24-1 and TRBJ2-3, with 11 bases lining up with TRBD1. CDR3 length equals 16 residues. V trimming: 6 bases; J trimming: 4 bases; junction bases outside the gene matches: 8. The germline V gene has CDR1 KGHDR and CDR2 SFDVKD. The CDR3, as DNA: TGTGCCACCAGTCCTAGGGACAGGGGGGGCGCAGATACGCAGTATTTT. It codes for CATSPRDRGGADTQYF.

The chain carries TRBV29-1 and TRBJ1-2; 12 bases map to TRBD1. Germline assignment: CDR1 SQVTM and CDR2 ANQGSEA. Trimming at V came to 4 bases and at J to 8 bases, leaving 5 bases not matched to a gene. The CDR3 contains 13 residues. CDR3 sequence (DNA): TGCAGCGTTGTGGGACAGGGGGCAAAAGGCTACACCTTC. Its protein is CSVVGQGAKGYTF.

This clonotype turned up a few times. The chain carries TRBV11-2 and TRBJ1-1, with 7 bases aligning to TRBD1. The CDR3 sequence is 16 residues long. V was clipped by 4 bases and J by 1 base; unmatched bases: 9. Germline CDR1 SGHAT, CDR2 FQNNGV. In DNA, the CDR3 is TGTGCCAGCAGCTCCGCCTTACACAGGGGGAACACTGAAGCTTTCTTT. Protein sequence: CASSSALHRGNTEAFF.

A remark on this clonotype: A junction end diverges from the germline sequence, so it may reflect a read error. The rearrangement joins TRBV27 to TRBJ1-2, with TRBD1 identical over 10 bases. This CDR3 spans 15 amino acids. Germline V gives CDR1 MNHEY, CDR2 SMNVEV (reference sequence). CDR3: CAGSSAGTGAYGYTF. The DNA for the CDR3 is TGTGCCGGCAGTTCAGCCGGGACAGGGGCCTATGGCTACACCTTC.

The CDR3 protein is CASSPRGTGHYEQYF. CDR3 in DNA: TGTGCCAGCAGTCCTCGGGGGACAGGCCACTACGAGCAGTACTTC. The J gene is TRBJ2-7, the V gene TRBV6-2 or TRBV6-3; 8 bases align to TRBD1. Germline values: CDR1 MNHEY, CDR2 SVGEGT. The trim removed 5 bases at V and 3 bases at J, leaving 9 bases unmatched. The CDR3 runs 15 residues.

This clonotype was seen once. The chain links TRBV2 to TRBJ2-7; no reliable D call. CDR1 and CDR2 from the germline V gene are SNHLY and FYNNEI. V dropped 2 bases and J dropped 0 bases, with 8 bases sitting between them. This CDR3 contains 14 residues. The CDR3 protein is CASSEKGSSYEQYF. Written as DNA, the CDR3 is TGTGCCAGCAGTGAAAAGGGCTCCTCCTACGAGCAGTACTTC.

The rearrangement links TRBV6-1 to TRBJ2-3; a weak D match, TRBD1 (6 bases). The germline CDR1 and CDR2 sequences are MNHNS and SASEGT. The CDR3 length is 16 residues. V gave up 6 bases and J gave up 2 bases, with 18 bases separating them. DNA for the CDR3: TGTGCCAGCAGCTCCCGAGGGGACATAAACACAGATACGCAGTATTTT. Translated, it gives CASSSRGDINTDTQYF.

The chain links TRBV7-9 to TRBJ2-5; unclear D gene. The CDR3 covers 12 residues. Germline V gene lookup returns CDR1 SEHNR and CDR2 FQNEAQ (reference sequence). With 5 bases removed from V and 5 bases from J, the gap between germline ends came to 9 bases. The CDR3 region is CASSTQRETQYF. The CDR3, as DNA: TGTGCCAGCAGCACCCAGAGGGAGACCCAGTACTTC. Combining the CDR3 with reference TRBV7-9 and TRBJ2-5 gives the whole variable domain DTGVSQNPRHKITKRGQNVTFRCDPISEHNRLYWYRQTLGQGPEFLTYFQNEAQLEKSRLLSDRFSAERPKGSFSTLEIQRTEQGDSAMYLCASSTQRETQYFGPGTRLLVL.